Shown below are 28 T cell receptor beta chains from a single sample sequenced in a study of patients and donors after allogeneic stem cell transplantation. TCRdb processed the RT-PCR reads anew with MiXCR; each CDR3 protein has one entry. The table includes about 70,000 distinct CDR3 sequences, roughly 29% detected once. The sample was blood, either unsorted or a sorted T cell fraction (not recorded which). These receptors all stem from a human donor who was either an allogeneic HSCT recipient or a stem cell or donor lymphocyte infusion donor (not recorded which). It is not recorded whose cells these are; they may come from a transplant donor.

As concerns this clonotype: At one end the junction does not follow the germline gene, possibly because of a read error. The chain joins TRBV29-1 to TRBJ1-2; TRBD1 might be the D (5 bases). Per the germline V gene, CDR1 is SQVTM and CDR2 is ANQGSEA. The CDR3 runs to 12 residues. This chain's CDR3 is CSVLDNAYGFTF. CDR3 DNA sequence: TGCAGCGTCCTGGACAATGCCTATGGCTTCACCTTC.

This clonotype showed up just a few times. In nucleotides, the CDR3 is TGTGCCAGCAGCGGCAGGGACAGGGCGGACTATGGCTACACCTTC. This translates into CASSGRDRADYGYTF. The gene calls are TRBV7-9 and TRBJ1-2, with 9 bases fitting TRBD1. V dropped 5 bases and J dropped 3; count of bases not matched to a gene: 7. This CDR3 has 15 residues. Germline assignment: CDR1 SEHNR and CDR2 FQNEAQ (reference sequence).

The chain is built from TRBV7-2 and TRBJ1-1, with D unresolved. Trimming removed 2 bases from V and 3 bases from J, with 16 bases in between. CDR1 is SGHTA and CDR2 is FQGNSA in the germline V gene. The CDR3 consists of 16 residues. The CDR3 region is CASSLLAMVFDTEAFF. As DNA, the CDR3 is TGTGCCAGCAGCTTATTGGCTATGGTTTTTGACACTGAAGCTTTCTTT.

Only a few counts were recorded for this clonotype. The CDR3 region is CATSRGPGDYGYTF. The CDR3 DNA is TGTGCCACCAGCAGAGGGCCAGGGGACTATGGCTACACCTTC. The gene calls are TRBV15 and TRBJ1-2, with TRBD1 as a possible D gene (6 bases). Trimming left V 1 base short and J 3 bases short, with 9 bases between. CDR3 length: 14 residues. Germline assignment: CDR1 LNHNV and CDR2 YYDKDF (reference sequence).

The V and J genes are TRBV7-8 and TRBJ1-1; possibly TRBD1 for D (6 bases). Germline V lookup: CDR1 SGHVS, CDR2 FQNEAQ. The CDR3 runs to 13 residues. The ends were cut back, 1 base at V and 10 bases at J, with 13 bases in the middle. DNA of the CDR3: TGTGCCAGCAGCTTAGGAATCAGGACAGCAGCTTTCTTT. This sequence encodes CASSLGIRTAAFF.

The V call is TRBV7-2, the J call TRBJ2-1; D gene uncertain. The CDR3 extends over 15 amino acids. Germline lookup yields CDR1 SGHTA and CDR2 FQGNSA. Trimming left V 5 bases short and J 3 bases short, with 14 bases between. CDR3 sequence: CASSPRTGLYNEQFF. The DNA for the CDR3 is TGTGCCAGCAGCCCCCGGACGGGTCTCTACAATGAGCAGTTCTTC. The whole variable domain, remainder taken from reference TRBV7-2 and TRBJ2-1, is GAGVSQSPSNKVTEKGKDVELRCDPISGHTALYWYRQSLGQGLEFLIYFQGNSAPDKSGLPSDRFSAERTGGSVSTLTIQRTQQEDSAVYLCASSPRTGLYNEQFFGPGTRLTVL.

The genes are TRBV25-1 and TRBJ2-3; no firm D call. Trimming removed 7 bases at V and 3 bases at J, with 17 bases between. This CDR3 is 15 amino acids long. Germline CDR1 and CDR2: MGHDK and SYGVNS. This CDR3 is CASTSTRARTDTQYF. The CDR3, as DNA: TGTGCCAGCACCTCTACCCGGGCTAGAACAGATACGCAGTATTTT.

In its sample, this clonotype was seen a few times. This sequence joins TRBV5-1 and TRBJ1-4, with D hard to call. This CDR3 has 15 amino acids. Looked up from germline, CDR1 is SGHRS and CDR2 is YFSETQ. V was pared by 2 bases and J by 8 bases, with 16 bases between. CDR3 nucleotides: TGCGCCAGCAGCTTAGTGGGAAGTTTGGGGGAAAAACTGTTTTTT. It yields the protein CASSLVGSLGEKLFF.

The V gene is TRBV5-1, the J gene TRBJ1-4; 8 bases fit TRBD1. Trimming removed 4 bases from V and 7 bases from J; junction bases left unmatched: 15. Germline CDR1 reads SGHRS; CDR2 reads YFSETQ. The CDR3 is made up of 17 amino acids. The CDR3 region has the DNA TGCGCCAGCAGCCCCTCACCAGTCCGGACAGGGAGTGAAAAACTGTTTTTT. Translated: CASSPSPVRTGSEKLFF.

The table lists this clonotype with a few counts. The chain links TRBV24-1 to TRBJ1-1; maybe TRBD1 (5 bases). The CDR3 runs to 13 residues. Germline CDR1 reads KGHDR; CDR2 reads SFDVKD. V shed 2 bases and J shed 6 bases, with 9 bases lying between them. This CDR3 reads CATSDWGGSEAFF. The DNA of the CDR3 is TGTGCCACCAGTGATTGGGGGGGATCTGAAGCTTTCTTT.

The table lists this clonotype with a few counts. CDR3 protein: CASSSRGPHYGYTF. In DNA, the CDR3 is TGTGCCAGCAGCTCCAGGGGTCCCCACTATGGCTACACCTTC. This rearrangement joins TRBV11-2 to TRBJ1-2; D might be TRBD1 (6 bases). Trimming cost V 4 bases and J 3 bases, with 12 bases left between them. This CDR3 has 14 amino acids. Per the germline V gene, CDR1 is SGHAT and CDR2 is FQNNGV.

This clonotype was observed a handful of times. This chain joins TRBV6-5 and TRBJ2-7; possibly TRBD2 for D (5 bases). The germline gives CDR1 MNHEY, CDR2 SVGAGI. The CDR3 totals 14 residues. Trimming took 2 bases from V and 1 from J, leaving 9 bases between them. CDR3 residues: CASSYERGSYEQYF. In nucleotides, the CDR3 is TGTGCCAGCAGTTACGAGAGAGGGTCCTACGAGCAGTACTTC.

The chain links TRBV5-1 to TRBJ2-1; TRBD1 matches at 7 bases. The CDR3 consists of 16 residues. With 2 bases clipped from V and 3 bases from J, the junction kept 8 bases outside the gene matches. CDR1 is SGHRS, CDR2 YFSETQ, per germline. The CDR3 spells CASSFVEGAHYNEQFF. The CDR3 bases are TGCGCCAGCAGCTTTGTCGAGGGGGCCCACTACAATGAGCAGTTCTTC.

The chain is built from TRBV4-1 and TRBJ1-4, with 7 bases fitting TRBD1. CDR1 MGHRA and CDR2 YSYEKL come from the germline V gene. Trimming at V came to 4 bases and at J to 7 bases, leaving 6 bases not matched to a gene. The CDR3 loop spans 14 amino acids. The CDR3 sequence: CASSPGTDFEKLFF. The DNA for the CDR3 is TGCGCCAGCAGCCCCGGGACAGACTTTGAAAAACTGTTTTTT.

The DNA for the CDR3 is TGTGCCAGCAGGGGGCGATTTAGCTCCTACAATGAGCAGTTCTTC. It encodes CASRGRFSSYNEQFF. The chain carries TRBV12-3 or TRBV12-4 and TRBJ2-1; weak D call: TRBD1 (5 bases). The CDR3 covers 15 residues. Trimming stripped 6 bases from V and 0 bases from J, with 12 bases between.

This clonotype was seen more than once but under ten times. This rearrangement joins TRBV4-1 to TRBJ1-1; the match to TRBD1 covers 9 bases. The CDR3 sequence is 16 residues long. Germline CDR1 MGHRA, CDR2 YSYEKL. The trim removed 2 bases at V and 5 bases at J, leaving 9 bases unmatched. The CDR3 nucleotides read TGCGCCAGCAGCCAACCGTTAGGACAGGGGAGGACTGAAGCTTTCTTT. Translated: CASSQPLGQGRTEAFF.

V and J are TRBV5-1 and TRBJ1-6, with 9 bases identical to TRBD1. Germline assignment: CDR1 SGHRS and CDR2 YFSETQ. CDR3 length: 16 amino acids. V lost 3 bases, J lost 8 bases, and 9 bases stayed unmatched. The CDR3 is CASSSLGQGTDSPLHF. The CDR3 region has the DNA TGCGCCAGCAGCTCCTTAGGACAGGGGACGGATTCACCCCTCCACTTT.

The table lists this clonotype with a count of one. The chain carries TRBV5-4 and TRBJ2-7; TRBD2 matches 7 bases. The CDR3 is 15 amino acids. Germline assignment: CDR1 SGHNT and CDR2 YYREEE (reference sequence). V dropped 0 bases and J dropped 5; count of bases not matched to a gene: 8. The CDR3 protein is CASSLVGGGMDEQYF. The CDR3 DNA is TGTGCCAGCAGCTTGGTTGGCGGGGGAATGGACGAGCAGTACTTC.

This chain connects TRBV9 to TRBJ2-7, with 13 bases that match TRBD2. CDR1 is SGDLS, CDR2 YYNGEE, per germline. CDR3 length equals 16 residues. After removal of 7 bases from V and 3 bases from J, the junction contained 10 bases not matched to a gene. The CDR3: CASSSGGLAGYYEQYF. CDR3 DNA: TGTGCCAGCTCATCCGGGGGACTAGCGGGATACTACGAGCAGTACTTC.

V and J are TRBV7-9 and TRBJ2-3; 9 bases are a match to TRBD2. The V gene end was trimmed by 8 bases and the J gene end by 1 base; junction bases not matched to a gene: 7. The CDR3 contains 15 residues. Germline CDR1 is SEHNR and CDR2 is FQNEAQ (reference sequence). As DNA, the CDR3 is TGTGCCAGCTCCCCACTAGCGGGTCGCACAGATACGCAGTATTTT. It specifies CASSPLAGRTDTQYF.

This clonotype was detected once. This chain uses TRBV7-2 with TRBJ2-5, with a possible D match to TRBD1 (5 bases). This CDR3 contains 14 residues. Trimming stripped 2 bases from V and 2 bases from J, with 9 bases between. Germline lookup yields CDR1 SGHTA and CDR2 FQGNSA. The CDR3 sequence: CASSLRTLQETQYF. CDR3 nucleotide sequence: TGTGCCAGCAGCTTAAGGACACTTCAAGAGACCCAGTACTTC.

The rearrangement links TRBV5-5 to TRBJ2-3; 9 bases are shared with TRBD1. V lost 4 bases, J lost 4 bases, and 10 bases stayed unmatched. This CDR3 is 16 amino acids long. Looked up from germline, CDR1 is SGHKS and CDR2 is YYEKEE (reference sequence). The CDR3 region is CASSRTTGGGADTQYF. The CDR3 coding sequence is TGTGCCAGCAGCCGCACCACAGGGGGCGGCGCAGATACGCAGTATTTT.

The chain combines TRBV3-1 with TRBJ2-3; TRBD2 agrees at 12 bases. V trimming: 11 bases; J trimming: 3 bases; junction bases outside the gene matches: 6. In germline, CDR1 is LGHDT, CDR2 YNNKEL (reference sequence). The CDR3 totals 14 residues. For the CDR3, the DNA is TGTGCCTCAGGACTAGCGGGAATTACAGATACGCAGTATTTT. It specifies CASGLAGITDTQYF.

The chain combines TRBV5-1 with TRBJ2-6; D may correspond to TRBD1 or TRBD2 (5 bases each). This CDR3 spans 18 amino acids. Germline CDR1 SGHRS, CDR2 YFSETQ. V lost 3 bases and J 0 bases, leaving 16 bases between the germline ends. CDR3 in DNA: TGCGCCAGCAGCTCCTCCGGGACGGGGAGCTCTGGGGCCAACGTCCTGACTTTC. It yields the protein CASSSSGTGSSGANVLTF. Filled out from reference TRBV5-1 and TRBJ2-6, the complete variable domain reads KAGVTQTPRYLIKTRGQQVTLSCSPISGHRSVSWYQQTPGQGLQFLFEYFSETQRNKGNFPGRFSGRQFSNSRSEMNVSTLELGDSALYLCASSSSGTGSSGANVLTFGAGSRLTVL.

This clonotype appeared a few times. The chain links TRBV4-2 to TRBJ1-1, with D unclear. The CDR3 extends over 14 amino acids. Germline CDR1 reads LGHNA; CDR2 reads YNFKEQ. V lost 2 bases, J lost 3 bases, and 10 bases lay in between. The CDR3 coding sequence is TGTGCCAGCAGCCAATGGAGGGAACACACTGAAGCTTTCTTT. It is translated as CASSQWREHTEAFF.

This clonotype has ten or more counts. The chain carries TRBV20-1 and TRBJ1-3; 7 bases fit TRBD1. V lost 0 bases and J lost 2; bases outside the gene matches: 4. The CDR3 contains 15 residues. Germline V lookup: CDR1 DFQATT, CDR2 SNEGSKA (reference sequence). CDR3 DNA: TGCAGTGCTAGAGATCCACAGGGGACTGGAAACACCATATATTTT. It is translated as CSARDPQGTGNTIYF.

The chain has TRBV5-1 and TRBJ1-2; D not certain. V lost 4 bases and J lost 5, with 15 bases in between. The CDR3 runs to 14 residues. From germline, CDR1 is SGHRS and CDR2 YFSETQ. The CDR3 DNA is TGCGCCAGCAGCCCCCCTATAGAACCTTATGGCTACACCTTC. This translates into CASSPPIEPYGYTF.

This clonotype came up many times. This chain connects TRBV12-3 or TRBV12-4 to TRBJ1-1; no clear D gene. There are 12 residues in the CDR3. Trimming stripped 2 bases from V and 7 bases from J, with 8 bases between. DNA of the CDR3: TGTGCCAGCAGTTTAATGGGGATTGAAGCTTTCTTT. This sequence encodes CASSLMGIEAFF.